This TCR beta chain is from a study of shared clonotypes between healthy human individuals. Method: immunoSEQ multiplex PCR; TCRdb's copy keeps in-frame clones and lacks some. Of hundreds of thousands of clones listed, 96% are singletons. Germline V lookup: CDR1 SGHNT, CDR2 YYREEE (reference sequence). The CDR3 is made up of 16 amino acids. Deletions cut 5 bases from V and 1 base from J, with 19 bases between. This chain joins TRBV5-4 and TRBJ2-7; TRBD2 might be the D (5 bases). The sequenced material came from naive CD4+ T cells sorted from blood. Regarding subset: CD45RA+ positively selected. This clonotype originated in a woman under 40 in good health. CDR3 nucleotide sequence: TGTGCCAGCAGTTCCGCCGGACGAGGGAGATCCTACGAGCAGTACTTC. This sequence encodes CASSSAGRGRSYEQYF.